This record concerns one T cell receptor beta chain sequence. Its antigen specificity is not known. It has no much larger one-base neighbor in the sample; base qualities were not kept. Libraries were constructed by 5' RACE. Sequencer: Illumina HiSeq 2500. A second PCR of roughly 7 to 11 cycles was performed with a sample-barcoded 5' primer and a J-beta primer mix. A template-switch 5' adaptor carrying 12 random nucleotides introduced a unique molecular identifier onto each TCR beta cDNA molecule. Each sample yielded at least 2.5 million CDR3-containing paired-end reads. First-strand cDNA synthesis was performed from all RNA using the Mint cDNA synthesis kit, with priming by a TRBC-specific oligonucleotide. Following uracil-DNA glycosylase treatment, all cDNA underwent a first 18-cycle PCR with the universal primers M1SS and BC2_uni_R. In the source study's methods: Normalization of each sample was performed by random selection of 1 million high-quality reads, each carrying a distinct molecular identifier. Instead of being binned into consensus sequences, reads with shared molecular identifiers were discarded. MiTCR, run with a Q25 quality threshold and the strictest error-elimination algorithm, handled CDR3 identification, clonotype clustering and error correction. Lower-bound total TCR beta diversity was estimated with a nonparametric unseen species model using Euler transformation. The public reads were reanalyzed by TCRdb: fastp trimming at Q25, MiXCR alignment, in-frame beta chains only. Rows are unified per CDR3 protein, each entry keeping the most common DNA and genes. The V and J calls follow TCRdb's processing rather than the paper's. The sample profile shows hundreds of thousands of distinct CDR3 sequences; 40% to 50% of them were found once. Nearly 20% of the sample is in the top ten clones.

These data come from a study of blood T cells in healthy people across ages (dated by TCRdb to the mid-2010s). Looking at the study overall: Template switching captured roughly one uniquely barcoded TCR beta cDNA molecule per two T cells in model experiments. Using the same blood draw, the study looked at two additional independent replicas of 1 million unique cDNA reads for two donors, one aged 18 to 30 and the other aged 80 or older. Using deep sequencing normalized with unique cDNA molecular identifiers, the study measured how TCR beta repertoire diversity changes with age. To avoid experimental bias, donors of different ages were spread randomly across the sequencing lanes. The donors were split into four age groups: young (average about 15 years), middle-aged (around 40), aged (62) and long-lived (roughly 88).

The investigation overall reported the following: As age increased, observed TCR beta diversity per million T cells dropped in a roughly linear way, and a significant reduction was already evident by age 40. Because the CMV infection status of the donors was unknown, age-related changes in expanded clonotypes may potentially have been confounded. Compared with the aged group, the long-lived group had more naive CD4+ T cells, fewer expanded clones and increased TCR diversity, a pattern suggesting age selection. There was a strong correlation between observed TCR beta diversity and the percentage of naive T cells measured by flow cytometry. Estimates of total diversity based on one million sequenced T cells were considered lower bounds and underestimates. Conclusive comparison of naive and antigen-experienced compartments was prevented by the profiling of bulk unsorted PBMCs.

At the junction V is shortened by 6 bases and J by 5 bases, with 16 bases in between. From its cysteine to its phenylalanine, the CDR3 spans 14 amino acids. Of all the DNA, just the CDR3 is kept, 42 bases in frame from base 1. As encoded in the germline V gene, CDR1 is SGHAT while CDR2 is FQNNGV. Donors were approximately 42 systemically healthy Caucasian individuals from Russia aged about 6 to 100 years. Around 9.8 milliliters of peripheral blood were collected from each donor into EDTA-treated Vacutainer tubes. Ficoll-Paque density-gradient centrifugation was used to isolate PBMCs, with at least 6.5 million per sample. Total RNA was extracted from PBMCs with Trizol reagent, with at least 5 micrograms obtained per sample. For every donor, an aliquot of PBMCs went through flow cytometry to measure the percentages of naive CD45RAhigh/CD27high T cells.

This receptor was identified in a man between 60 and 75 years old in good health. The specimen was blood. Rearrangement joined TRBV11-2 to TRBJ2-5, with TRBD2 as a weak D call on 6 bases. The CDR3 protein sequence reads: CASRPRGAPETQYF. The DNA sequence is given as TGTGCCAGCAGGCCCCGCGGGGCCCCGGAGACCCAGTACTTC. When the CDR3 is completed using the reference TRBV11-2 and TRBJ2-5 genes on either side, the full variable domain is EAGVAQSPRYKIIEKRQSVAFWCNPISGHATLYWYQQILGQGPKLLIQFQNNGVVDDSQLPKDRFSAERLKGVDSTLKIQPAKLEDSAVYLCASRPRGAPETQYFGPGTRLLVL.